This TCR beta chain was observed in a study of T cell repertoires in cytomegalovirus infection. Overall study: Both recently identified HLA-C-restricted and well-studied HLA-B-restricted CMV epitopes were used in the study. It can be stated that public TCR beta signatures indicated CMV infection as well as a matching HLA type.

TCRdb ran MiXCR on the reads and lists one entry per CDR3 protein. The sample lists hundreds of thousands of distinct CDR3 sequences; roughly 43% were seen once. This CDR3 has 15 amino acids. Looked up from germline, CDR1 is SGHTA and CDR2 is FQGNSA. V was pared by 5 bases and J by 5 bases, with 15 bases between. Overall study results and limits: CMV-specific HLA-C-restricted TCR beta clonotypes dominated the ex vivo response.

This clonotype was seen more than once but under ten times. Its antigen is undetermined. This TCR was sampled from a human donor in good health (CMV status not recorded). Some clones in this sample may be carry-over from other donors' samples. The source material was cultured PBMCs, sampled from culture after CMV antigen stimulation. V gene TRBV7-2 combines with J gene TRBJ1-4; D is possibly TRBD1 (5 bases). The CDR3 DNA reads TGTGCCAGCAGCGGGCGGACGGGGGAAAATGAAAAACTGTTTTTT. Residues: CASSGRTGENEKLFF.